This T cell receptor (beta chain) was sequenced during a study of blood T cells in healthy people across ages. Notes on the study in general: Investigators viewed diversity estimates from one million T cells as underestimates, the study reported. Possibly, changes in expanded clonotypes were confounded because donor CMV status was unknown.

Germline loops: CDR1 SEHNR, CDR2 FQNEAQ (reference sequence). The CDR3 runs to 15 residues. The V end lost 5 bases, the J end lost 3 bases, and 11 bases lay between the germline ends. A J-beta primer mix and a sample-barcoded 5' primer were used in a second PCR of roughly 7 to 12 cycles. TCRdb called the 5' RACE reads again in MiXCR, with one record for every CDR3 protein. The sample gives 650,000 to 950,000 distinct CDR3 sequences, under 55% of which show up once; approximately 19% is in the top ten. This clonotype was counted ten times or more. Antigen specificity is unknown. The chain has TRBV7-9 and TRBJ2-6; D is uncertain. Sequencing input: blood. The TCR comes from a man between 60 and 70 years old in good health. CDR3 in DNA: TGTGCCAGCAGCCGTACTTGGCTTGGGGCCAACGTCCTGACTTTC. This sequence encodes CASSRTWLGANVLTF.